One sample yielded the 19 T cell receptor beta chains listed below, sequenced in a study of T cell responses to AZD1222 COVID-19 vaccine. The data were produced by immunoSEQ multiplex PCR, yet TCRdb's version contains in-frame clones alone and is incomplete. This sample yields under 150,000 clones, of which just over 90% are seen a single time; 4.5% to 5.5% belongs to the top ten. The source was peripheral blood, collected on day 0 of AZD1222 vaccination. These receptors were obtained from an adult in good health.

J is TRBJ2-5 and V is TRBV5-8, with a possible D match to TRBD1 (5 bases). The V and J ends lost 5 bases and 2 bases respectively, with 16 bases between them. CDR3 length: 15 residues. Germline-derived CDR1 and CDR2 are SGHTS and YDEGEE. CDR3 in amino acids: CASSQGFSGQETQYF. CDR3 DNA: TGTGCCAGCAGTCAGGGATTCAGTGGGCAAGAGACCCAGTACTTC.

The CDR3 loop reads CASRRRTYNEQFF. The CDR3, as DNA: TGTGCCAGCAGGCGGAGGACTTACAATGAGCAGTTCTTC. V and J are TRBV2 and TRBJ2-1; tentatively, D is TRBD2 (5 bases). V was clipped by 6 bases and J by 4 bases, with 10 bases between them. The CDR3 totals 13 residues. Per the germline V gene, CDR1 is SNHLY and CDR2 is FYNNEI.

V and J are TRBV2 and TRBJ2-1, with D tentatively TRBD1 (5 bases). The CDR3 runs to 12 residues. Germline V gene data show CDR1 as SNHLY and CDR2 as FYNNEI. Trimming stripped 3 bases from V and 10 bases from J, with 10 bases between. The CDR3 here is CASSEGRGEQFF. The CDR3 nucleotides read TGTGCCAGCAGTGAGGGTAGGGGCGAGCAGTTCTTC.

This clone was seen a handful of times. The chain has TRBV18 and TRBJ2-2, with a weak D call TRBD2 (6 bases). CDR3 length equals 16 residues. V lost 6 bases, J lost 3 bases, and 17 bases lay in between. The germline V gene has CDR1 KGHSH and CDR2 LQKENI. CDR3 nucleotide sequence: TGTGCCAGCTCCCCGCTAGCGCGAGGGGACACCGGGGAGCTGTTTTTT. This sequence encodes CASSPLARGDTGELFF.

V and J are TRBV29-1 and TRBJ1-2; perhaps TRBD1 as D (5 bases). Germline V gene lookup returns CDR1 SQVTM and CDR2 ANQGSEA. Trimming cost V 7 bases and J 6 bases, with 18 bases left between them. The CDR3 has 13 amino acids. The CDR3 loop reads CSADGGGSDGYTF. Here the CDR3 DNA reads TGCAGCGCCGACGGGGGGGGATCGGATGGCTACACCTTC.

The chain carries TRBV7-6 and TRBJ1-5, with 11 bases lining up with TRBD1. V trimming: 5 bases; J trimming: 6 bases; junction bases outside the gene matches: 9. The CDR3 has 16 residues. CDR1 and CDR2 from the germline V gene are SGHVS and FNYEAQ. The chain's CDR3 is CASSPGTGGNGQPQHF. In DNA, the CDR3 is TGTGCCAGCAGCCCCGGGACAGGGGGAAATGGTCAGCCCCAGCATTTT.

CDR3 bases: TGTGCCAGCTCGACGGGCTCCTACAATGAGCAGTTCTTC. This codes for CASSTGSYNEQFF. J is TRBJ2-1 and V is TRBV2; D is undetermined. This CDR3 has 13 amino acids. Deletions cut 8 bases from V and 0 bases from J, with 8 bases between. CDR1 is SNHLY and CDR2 is FYNNEI in the germline V gene.

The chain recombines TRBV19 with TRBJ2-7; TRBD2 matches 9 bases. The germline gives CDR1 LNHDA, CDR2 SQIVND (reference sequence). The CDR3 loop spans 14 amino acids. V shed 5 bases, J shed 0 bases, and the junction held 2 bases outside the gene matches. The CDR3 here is CASSLAGSSYEQYF. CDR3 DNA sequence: TGTGCCAGTAGTCTAGCGGGAAGCTCCTACGAGCAGTACTTC.

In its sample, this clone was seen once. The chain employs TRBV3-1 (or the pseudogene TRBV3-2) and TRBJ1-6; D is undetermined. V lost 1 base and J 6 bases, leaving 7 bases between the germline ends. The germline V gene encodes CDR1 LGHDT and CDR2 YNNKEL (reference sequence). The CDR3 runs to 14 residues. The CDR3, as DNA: TGTGCCAGCAGCCAAGGCCGCAGTAATTCACCCCTCCACTTT. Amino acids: CASSQGRSNSPLHF.

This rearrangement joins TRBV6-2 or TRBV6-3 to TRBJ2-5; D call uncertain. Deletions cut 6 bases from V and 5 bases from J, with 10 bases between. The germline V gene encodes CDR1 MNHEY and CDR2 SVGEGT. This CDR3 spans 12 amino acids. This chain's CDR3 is CASSNRPETQYF. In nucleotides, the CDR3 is TGTGCCAGCAGCAACCGACCGGAGACCCAGTACTTC.

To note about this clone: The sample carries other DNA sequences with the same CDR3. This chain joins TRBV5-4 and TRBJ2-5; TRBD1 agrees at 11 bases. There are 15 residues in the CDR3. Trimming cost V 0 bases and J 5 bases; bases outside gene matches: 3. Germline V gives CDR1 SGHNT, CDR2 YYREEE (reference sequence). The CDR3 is CASSLGDRGRETQYF. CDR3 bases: TGTGCCAGCAGCTTGGGGGACAGGGGGAGGGAGACCCAGTACTTC.

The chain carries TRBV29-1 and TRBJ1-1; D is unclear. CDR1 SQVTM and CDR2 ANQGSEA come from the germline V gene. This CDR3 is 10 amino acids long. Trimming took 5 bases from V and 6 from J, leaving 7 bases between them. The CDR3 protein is CSVPGAEAFF. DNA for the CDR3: TGCAGCGTTCCCGGGGCTGAAGCTTTCTTT.

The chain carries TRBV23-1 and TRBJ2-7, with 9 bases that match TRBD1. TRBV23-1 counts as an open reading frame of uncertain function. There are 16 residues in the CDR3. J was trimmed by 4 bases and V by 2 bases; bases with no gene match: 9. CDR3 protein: CASSQHRDRADYEQYF. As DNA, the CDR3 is TGCGCCAGCAGTCAACACAGGGACAGGGCGGATTACGAGCAGTACTTC.

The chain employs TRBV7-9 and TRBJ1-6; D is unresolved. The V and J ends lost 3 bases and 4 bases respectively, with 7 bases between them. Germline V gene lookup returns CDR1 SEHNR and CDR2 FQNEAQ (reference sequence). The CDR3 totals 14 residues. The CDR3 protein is CASSLEQYNSPLHF. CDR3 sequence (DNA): TGTGCCAGCAGCTTGGAACAGTATAATTCACCCCTCCACTTT.

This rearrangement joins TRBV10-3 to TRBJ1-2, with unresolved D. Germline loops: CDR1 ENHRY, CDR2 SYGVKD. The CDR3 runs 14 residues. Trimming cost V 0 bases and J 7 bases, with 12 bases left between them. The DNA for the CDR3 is TGTGCCATCAGTGAGTCGGATGGGAAGGGTGGCTACACCTTC. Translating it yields CAISESDGKGGYTF.

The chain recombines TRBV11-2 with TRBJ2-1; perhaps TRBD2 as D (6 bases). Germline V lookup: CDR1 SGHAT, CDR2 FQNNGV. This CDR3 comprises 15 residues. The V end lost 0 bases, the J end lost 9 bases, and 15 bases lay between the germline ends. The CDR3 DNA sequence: TGTGCCAGCAGCTTAGACCCCATCTCTAGCGTTGAGCAGTTCTTC. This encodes CASSLDPISSVEQFF.

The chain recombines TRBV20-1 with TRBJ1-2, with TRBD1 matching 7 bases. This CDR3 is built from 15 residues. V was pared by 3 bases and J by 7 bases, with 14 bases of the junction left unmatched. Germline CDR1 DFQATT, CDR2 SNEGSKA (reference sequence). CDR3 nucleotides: TGCAGTGCTAGTCCCCGCCAGGGGGGAAAAGGTGGCTACACCTTC. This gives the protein CSASPRQGGKGGYTF.

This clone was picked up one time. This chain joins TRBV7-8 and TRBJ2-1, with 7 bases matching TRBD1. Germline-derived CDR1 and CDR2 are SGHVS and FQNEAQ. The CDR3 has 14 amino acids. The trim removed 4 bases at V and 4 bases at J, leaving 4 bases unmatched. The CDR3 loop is CASSSMGQYNEQFF. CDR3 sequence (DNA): TGTGCCAGCAGCTCGATGGGACAGTACAATGAGCAGTTCTTC. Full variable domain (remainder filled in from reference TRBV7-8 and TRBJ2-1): GAGVSQSPRYKVAKRGQDVALRCDPISGHVSLFWYQQALGQGPEFLTYFQNEAQLDKSGLPSDRFFAERPEGSVSTLKIQRTQQEDSAVYLCASSSMGQYNEQFFGPGTRLTVL.

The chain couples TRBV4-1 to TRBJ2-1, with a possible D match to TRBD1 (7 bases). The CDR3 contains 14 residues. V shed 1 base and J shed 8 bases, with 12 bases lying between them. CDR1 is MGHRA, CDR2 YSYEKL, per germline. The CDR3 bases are TGCGCCAGCAGCCAAGCGGAGGGGGCGGATGAGCAGTTCTTC. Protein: CASSQAEGADEQFF.